This T cell receptor beta chain was profiled in a study of regulatory T cells in long-lasting Graves disease. Germline CDR1 is MDHEN and CDR2 is SYDVKM. This CDR3 region has 15 residues. V lost 4 bases and J lost 3, with 15 bases in between. Time point here: newly diagnosed GD, antithyroid drugs for less than 3 months. Construction of the TCR library relied on RNA isolated from PBMCs. According to the study, TCR beta libraries were built with iRepertoire HTBI primers and CDR3-region Arm-PCR. In the source study's methods: Detected in the samples were about 58 TRBV and 14 TRBJ segments. TCRdb fed the multiplex PCR reads into MiXCR, producing one record per CDR3 protein. V and J calls and clone size were set by TCRdb, not the authors. The sample consists of 510,000 or so distinct CDR3 sequences, more than 10% of them appearing once. At least ten counts were recorded for this clonotype. The same data also went into a second study, on T cells in Graves' hyperthyroidism and ophthalmopathy. From that study: Blood also held most thyroid clonotypes expanded beyond 0.001.

The source material was peripheral blood mononuclear cells (PBMCs), sampled at new diagnosis, from a patient treated with antithyroid drugs. The V call is TRBV28, the J call TRBJ1-2; D remains unclear. The source is a woman in her 30s with Graves disease. In DNA form, the CDR3 reads TGTGCCAGCAGTTCCAACCCCGCCGCTTACTATGGCTACACCTTC. It specifies CASSSNPAAYYGYTF.